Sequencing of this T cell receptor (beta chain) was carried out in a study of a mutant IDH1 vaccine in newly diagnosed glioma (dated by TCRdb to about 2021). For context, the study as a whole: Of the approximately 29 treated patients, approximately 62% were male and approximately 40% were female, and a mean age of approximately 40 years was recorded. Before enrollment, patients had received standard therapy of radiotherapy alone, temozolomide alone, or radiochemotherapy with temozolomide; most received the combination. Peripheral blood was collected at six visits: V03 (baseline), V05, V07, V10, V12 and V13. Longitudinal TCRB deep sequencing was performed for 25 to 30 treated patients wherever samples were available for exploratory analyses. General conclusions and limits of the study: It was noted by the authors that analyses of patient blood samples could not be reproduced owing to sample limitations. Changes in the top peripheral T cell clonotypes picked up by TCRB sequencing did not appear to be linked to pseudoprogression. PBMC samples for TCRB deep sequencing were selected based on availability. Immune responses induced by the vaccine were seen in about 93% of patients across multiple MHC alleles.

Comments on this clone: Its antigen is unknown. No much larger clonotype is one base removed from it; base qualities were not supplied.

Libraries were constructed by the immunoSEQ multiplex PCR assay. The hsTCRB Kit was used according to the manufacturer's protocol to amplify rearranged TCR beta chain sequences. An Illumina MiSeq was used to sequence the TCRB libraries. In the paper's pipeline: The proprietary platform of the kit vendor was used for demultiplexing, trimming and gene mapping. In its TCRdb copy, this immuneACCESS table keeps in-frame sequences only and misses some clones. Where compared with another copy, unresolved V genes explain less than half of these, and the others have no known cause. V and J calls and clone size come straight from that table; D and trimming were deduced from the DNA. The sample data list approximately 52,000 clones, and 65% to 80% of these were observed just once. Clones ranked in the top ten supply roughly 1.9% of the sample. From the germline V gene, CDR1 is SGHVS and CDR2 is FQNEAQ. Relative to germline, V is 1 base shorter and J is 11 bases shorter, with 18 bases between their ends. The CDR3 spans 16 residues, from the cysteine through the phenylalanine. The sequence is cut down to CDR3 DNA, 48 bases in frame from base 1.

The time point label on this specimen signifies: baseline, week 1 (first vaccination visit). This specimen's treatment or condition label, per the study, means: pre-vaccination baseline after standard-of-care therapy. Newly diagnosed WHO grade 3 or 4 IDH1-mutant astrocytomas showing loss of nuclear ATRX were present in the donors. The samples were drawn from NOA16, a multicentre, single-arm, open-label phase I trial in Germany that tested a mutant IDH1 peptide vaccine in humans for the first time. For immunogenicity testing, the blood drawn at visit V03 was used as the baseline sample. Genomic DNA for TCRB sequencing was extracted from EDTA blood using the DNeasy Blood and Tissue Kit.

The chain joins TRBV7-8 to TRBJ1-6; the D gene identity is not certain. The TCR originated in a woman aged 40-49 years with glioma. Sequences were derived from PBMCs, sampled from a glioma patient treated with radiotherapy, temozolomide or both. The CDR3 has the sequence CASSLERMLVWAPLHF. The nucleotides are TGTGCCAGCAGCTTAGAACGGATGCTAGTCTGGGCACCCCTCCACTTT.